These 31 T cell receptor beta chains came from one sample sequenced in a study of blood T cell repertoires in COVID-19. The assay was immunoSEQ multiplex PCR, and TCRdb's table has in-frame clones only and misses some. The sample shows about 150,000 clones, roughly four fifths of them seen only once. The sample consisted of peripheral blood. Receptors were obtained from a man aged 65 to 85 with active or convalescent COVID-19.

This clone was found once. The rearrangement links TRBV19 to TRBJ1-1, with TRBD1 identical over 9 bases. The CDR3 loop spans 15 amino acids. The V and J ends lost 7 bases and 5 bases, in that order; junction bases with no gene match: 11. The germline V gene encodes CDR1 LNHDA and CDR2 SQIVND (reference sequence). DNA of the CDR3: TGTGCCAGTACCCCACCGGGACAGGGAAGAACTGAAGCTTTCTTT. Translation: CASTPPGQGRTEAFF. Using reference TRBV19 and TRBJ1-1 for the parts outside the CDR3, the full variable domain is DGGITQSPKYLFRKEGQNVTLSCEQNLNHDAMYWYRQDPGQGLRLIYYSQIVNDFQKGDIAEGYSVSREKKESFPLTVTSAQKNPTAFYLCASTPPGQGRTEAFFGQGTRLTVV.

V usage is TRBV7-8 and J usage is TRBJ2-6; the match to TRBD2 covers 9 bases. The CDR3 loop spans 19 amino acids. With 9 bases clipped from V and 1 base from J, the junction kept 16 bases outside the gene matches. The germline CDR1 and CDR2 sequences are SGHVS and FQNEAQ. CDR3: CASSYGLAGIRSGANVLTF. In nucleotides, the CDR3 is TGTGCCAGTTCCTATGGGCTAGCGGGGATACGATCTGGGGCCAACGTCCTGACTTTC.

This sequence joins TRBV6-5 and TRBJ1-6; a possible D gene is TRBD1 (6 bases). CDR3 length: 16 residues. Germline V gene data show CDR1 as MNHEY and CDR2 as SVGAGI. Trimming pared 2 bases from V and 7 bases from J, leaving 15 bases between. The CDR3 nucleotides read TGTGCCAGCAGTTACAATGGGGGGGCTGCGAATTCACCCCTCCACTTT. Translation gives CASSYNGGAANSPLHF.

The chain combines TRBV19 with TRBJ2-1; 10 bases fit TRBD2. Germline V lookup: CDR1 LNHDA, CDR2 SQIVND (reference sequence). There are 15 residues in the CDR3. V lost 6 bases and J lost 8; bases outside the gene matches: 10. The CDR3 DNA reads TGTGCCAGTAGCCCAGGGCTAGCGGGAGTCCATGAGCAGTTCTTC. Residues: CASSPGLAGVHEQFF.

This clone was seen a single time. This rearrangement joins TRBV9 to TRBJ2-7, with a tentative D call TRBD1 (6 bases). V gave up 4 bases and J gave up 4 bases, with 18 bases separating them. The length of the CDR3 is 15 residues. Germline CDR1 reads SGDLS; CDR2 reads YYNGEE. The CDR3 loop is CASSPSGKGDYEQYF. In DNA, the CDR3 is TGTGCCAGCAGCCCCTCCGGAAAGGGGGATTACGAGCAGTACTTC.

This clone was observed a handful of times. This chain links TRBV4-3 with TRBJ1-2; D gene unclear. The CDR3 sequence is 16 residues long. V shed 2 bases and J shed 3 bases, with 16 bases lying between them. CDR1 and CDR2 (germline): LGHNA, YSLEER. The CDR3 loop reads CASSQSLQLPDYGYTF. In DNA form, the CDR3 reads TGCGCCAGCAGCCAATCTCTACAGCTCCCAGACTATGGCTACACCTTC.

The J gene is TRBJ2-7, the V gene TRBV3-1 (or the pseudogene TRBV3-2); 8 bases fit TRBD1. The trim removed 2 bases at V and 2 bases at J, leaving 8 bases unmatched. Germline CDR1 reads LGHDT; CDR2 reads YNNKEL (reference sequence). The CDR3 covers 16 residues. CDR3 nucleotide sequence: TGTGCCAGCAGCCAAAAACAGGGGGTTGGAGCCTACGAGCAGTACTTC. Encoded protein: CASSQKQGVGAYEQYF.

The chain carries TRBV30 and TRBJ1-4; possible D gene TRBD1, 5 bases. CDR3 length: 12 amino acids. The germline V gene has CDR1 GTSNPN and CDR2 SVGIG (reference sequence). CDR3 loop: CAGRGGNEKLFF. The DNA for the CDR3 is TGTGCTGGGCGGGGGGGTAATGAAAAACTGTTTTTT.

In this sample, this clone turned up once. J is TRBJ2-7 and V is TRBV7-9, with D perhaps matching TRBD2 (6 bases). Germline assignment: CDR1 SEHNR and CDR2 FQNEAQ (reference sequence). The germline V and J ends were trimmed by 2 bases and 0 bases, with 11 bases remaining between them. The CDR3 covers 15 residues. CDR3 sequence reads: CASSLLSGVSYEQYF. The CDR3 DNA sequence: TGTGCCAGCAGCTTACTGTCGGGGGTCTCCTACGAGCAGTACTTC.

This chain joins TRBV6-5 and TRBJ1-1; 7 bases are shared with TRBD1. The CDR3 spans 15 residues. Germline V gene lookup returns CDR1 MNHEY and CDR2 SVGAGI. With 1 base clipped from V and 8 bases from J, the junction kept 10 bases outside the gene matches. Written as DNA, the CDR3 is TGTGCCAGCAGTTACTTAACTCAGGGGGAGCGGGAAGCTTTCTTT. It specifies CASSYLTQGEREAFF.

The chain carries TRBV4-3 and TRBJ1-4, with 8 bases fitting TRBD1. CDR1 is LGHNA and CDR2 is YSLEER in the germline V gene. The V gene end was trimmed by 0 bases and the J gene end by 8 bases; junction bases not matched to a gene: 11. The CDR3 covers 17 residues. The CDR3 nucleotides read TGCGCCAGCAGCCAAGAGGGGGACAGGCGCCCTGGAGAAAAACTGTTTTTT. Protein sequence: CASSQEGDRRPGEKLFF.

The CDR3 loop reads CASTTGTPNEQFF. CDR3 DNA: TGTGCCAGCACTACAGGGACACCCAATGAGCAGTTCTTC. This sequence joins TRBV13 and TRBJ2-1; D is perhaps TRBD1 (6 bases). V lost 7 bases, J lost 6 bases, and 13 bases lay in between. The CDR3 loop spans 13 amino acids. The V gene's germline CDR1 is PRHDT and CDR2 FYEKMQ (reference sequence).

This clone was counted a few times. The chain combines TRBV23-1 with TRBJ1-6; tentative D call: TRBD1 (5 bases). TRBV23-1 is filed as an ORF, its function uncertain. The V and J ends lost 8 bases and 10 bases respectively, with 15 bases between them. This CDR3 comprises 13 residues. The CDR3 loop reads CASRDQGCSPLHF. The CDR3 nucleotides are TGCGCCAGCCGCGACCAGGGTTGCTCACCCCTCCACTTT.

CDR3 residues: CASSFYEGKLFF. The CDR3 DNA reads as TGCGCCAGCAGCTTCTACGAGGGAAAACTGTTTTTT. This chain uses TRBV4-3 with TRBJ1-4; D remains unclear. V lost 5 bases to trimming and J lost 10 bases, with 11 bases between them. The CDR3 extends over 12 amino acids. From germline, CDR1 is LGHNA and CDR2 YSLEER.

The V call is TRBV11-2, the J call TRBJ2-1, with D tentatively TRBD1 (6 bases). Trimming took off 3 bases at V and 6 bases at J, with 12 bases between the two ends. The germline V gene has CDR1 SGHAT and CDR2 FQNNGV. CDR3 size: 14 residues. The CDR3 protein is CASSLAGESNEQFF. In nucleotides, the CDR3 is TGTGCCAGCAGCTTGGCAGGGGAATCCAATGAGCAGTTCTTC.

CDR3 DNA sequence: TGTGCCAGCAGCTTCCACGATTACAGGGGCTACACCTTC. This encodes CASSFHDYRGYTF. The genes are TRBV28 and TRBJ1-2; TRBD1 might be the D (5 bases). The CDR3 totals 13 residues. V was cut by 6 bases and J by 8 bases, with 16 bases left in between. Germline V CDR1 and CDR2: MDHEN, SYDVKM.

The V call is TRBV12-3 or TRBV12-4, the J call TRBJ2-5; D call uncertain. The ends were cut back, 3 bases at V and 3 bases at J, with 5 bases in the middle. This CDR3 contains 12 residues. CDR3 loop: CASSFIKETQYF. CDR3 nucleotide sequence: TGTGCCAGCAGTTTTATTAAAGAGACCCAGTACTTC.

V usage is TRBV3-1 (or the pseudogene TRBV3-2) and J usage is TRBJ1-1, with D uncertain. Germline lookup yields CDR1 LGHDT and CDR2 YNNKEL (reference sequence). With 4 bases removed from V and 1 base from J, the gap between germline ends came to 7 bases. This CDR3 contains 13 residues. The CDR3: CASSLYTNTEAFF. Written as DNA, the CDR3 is TGTGCCAGCAGCCTATACACGAACACTGAAGCTTTCTTT.

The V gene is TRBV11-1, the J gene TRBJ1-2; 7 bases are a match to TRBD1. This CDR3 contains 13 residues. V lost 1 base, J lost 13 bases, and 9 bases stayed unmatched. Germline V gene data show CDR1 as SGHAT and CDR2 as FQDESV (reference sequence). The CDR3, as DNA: TGTGCCAGCAGCTTAGGGCGGGACAGCCGTATCACCTTC. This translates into CASSLGRDSRITF. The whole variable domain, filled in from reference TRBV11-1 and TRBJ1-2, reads EAEVAQSPRYKITEKSQAVAFWCDPISGHATLYWYRQILGQGPELLVQFQDESVVDDSQLPKDRFSAERLKGVDSTLKIQPAELGDSAMYLCASSLGRDSRITFGSGTRLTVV.

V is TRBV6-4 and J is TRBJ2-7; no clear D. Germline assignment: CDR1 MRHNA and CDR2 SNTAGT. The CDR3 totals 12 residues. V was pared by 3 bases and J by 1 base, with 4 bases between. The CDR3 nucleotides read TGTGCCAGCAGTGAACAGTCCTACGAGCAGTACTTC. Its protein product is CASSEQSYEQYF.

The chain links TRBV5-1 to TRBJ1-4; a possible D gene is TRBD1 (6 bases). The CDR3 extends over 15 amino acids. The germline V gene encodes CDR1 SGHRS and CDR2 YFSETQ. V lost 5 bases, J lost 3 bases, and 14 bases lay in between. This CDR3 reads CASSQRGGSNEKLFF. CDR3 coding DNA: TGCGCCAGCAGTCAGAGGGGGGGTTCTAATGAAAAACTGTTTTTT.

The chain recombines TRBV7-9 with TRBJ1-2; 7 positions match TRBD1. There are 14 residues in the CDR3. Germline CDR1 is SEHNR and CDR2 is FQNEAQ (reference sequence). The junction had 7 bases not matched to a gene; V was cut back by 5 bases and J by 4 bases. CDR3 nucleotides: TGTGCCAGCAGCCTAGGGGACAGCCCCTATGGCTACACCTTC. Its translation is CASSLGDSPYGYTF. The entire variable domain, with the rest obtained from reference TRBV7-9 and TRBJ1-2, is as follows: DTGVSQNPRHKITKRGQNVTFRCDPISEHNRLYWYRQTLGQGPEFLTYFQNEAQLEKSRLLSDRFSAERPKGSFSTLEIQRTEQGDSAMYLCASSLGDSPYGYTFGSGTRLTVV.

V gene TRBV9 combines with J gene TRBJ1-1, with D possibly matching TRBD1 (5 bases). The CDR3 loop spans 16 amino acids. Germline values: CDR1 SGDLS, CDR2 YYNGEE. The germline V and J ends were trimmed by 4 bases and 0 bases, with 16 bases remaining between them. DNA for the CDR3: TGTGCCAGCAGCCCCTCCGCGGGGGTTATGAACACTGAAGCTTTCTTT. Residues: CASSPSAGVMNTEAFF. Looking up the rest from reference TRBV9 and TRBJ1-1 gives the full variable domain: DSGVTQTPKHLITATGQRVTLRCSPRSGDLSVYWYQQSLDQGLQFLIQYYNGEERAKGNILERFSAQQFPDLHSELNLSSLELGDSALYFCASSPSAGVMNTEAFFGQGTRLTVV.

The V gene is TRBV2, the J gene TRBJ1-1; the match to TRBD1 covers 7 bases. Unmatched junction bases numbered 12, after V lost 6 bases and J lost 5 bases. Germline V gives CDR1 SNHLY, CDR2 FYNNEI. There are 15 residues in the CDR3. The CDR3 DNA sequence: TGTGCCAGCAGCCGCCCCGAGGGGGCGCGGACTGAAGCTTTCTTT. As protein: CASSRPEGARTEAFF.

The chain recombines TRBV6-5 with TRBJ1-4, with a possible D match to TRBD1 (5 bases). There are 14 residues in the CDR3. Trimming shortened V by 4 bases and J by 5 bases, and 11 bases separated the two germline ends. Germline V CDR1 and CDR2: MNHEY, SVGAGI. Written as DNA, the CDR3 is TGTGCCAGCAGTTGGGCGGGGCTAAATGAAAAACTGTTTTTT. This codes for CASSWAGLNEKLFF.

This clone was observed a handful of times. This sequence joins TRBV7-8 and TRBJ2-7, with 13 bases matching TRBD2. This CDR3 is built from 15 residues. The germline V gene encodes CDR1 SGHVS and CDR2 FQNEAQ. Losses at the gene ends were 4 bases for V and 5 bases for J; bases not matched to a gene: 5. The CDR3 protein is CASSSWTSGSHEQYF. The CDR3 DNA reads TGTGCCAGCAGCTCTTGGACTAGCGGGAGTCACGAGCAGTACTTC.

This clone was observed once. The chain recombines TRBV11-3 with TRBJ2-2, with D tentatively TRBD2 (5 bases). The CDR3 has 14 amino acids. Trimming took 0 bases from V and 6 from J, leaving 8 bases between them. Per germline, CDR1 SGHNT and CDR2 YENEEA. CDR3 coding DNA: TGTGCCAGCAGCTTAGACCCTAGCCCCGGGGAGCTGTTTTTT. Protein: CASSLDPSPGELFF.

CDR3 coding DNA: TGTGCCAGCAGTACCGGGTTCACTGAAGCTTTCTTT. Residues: CASSTGFTEAFF. The chain has TRBV6-6 and TRBJ1-1, with D unresolved. The CDR3 spans 12 residues. Germline lookup yields CDR1 MNHNY and CDR2 SVGAGI (reference sequence). Deletions cut 5 bases from V and 4 bases from J, with 8 bases between.

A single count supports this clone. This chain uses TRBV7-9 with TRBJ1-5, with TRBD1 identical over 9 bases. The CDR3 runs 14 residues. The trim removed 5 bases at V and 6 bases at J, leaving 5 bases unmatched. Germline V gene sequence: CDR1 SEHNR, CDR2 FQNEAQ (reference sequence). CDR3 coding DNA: TGTGCCAGCAGCACACAGGGGGCTTTTCAGCCCCAGCATTTT. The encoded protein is CASSTQGAFQPQHF.

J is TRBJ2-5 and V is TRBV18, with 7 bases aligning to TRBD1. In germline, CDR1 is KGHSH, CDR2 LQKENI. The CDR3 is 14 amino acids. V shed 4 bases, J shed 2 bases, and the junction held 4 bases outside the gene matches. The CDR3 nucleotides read TGTGCCAGCTCACAAAGACAGGGACAAGAGACCCAGTACTTC. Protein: CASSQRQGQETQYF.

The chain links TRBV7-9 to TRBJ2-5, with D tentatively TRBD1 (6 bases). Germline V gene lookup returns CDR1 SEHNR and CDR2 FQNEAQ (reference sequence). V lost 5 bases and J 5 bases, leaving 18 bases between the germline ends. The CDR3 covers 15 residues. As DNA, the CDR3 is TGTGCCAGCAGCAACACACAGGGAAAGTGGGAGACCCAGTACTTC. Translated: CASSNTQGKWETQYF.